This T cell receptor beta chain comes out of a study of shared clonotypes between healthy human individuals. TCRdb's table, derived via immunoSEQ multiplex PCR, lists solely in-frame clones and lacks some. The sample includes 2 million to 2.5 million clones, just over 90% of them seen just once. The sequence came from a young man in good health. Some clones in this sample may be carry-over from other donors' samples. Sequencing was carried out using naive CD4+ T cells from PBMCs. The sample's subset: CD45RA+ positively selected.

The CDR3 is CASSINLNAGQIHEQYF. For the CDR3, the DNA is TGCGCCAGCAGCATAAATTTAAACGCGGGACAAATCCACGAGCAGTACTTC. This rearrangement joins TRBV5-1 to TRBJ2-7, with D perhaps TRBD1 or TRBD2 (6 bases each). Trimming shortened V by 4 bases and J by 5 bases, and 25 bases separated the two germline ends. Germline loops: CDR1 SGHRS, CDR2 YFSETQ. This CDR3 has 17 residues.